The 5 T cell receptor beta chains below were found in one sample sequenced in a study of cytomegalovirus exposure and HLA in healthy donors. The primer mix had 60 Vbeta and 13 Jbeta primers. Measured with immunoSEQ multiplex PCR; TCRdb has only the in-frame clones, and not every one. The sample holds 150,000 to 200,000 clones; roughly 73% are singletons and the top ten take around 1.9%. The sequenced sample consisted of PBMCs. The receptors derive from a woman under 40 in good health and CMV-seronegative.

The rearrangement links TRBV5-1 to TRBJ1-2; no firm D call. The CDR3 loop spans 16 amino acids. Looked up from germline, CDR1 is SGHRS and CDR2 is YFSETQ. V lost 2 bases, J lost 0 bases, and 14 bases lay in between. The CDR3 sequence is CASSFAGDESNYGYTF. CDR3 DNA: TGCGCCAGCAGCTTTGCAGGCGACGAGTCTAACTATGGCTACACCTTC.

The chain joins TRBV7-6 to TRBJ1-1; D gene uncertain. CDR1 SGHVS and CDR2 FNYEAQ come from the germline V gene. The CDR3 loop spans 14 amino acids. Trimming cost V 1 base and J 4 bases, with 10 bases left between them. The CDR3 nucleotides read TGTGCCAGCAGCTTAGAGGGTCGGGGCACTGAAGCTTTCTTT. Its translation is CASSLEGRGTEAFF.

The V call is TRBV5-1, the J call TRBJ2-3; the match to TRBD1 covers 7 bases. This CDR3 contains 16 residues. The trim removed 4 bases at V and 0 bases at J, leaving 8 bases unmatched. Per germline, CDR1 SGHRS and CDR2 YFSETQ. CDR3 sequence (DNA): TGCGCCAGCAGCGAAGGGACAGTGTCTAGCACAGATACGCAGTATTTT. It codes for CASSEGTVSSTDTQYF.

This rearrangement joins TRBV5-1 to TRBJ1-2, with 9 bases fitting TRBD1. The CDR3 spans 12 residues. Germline CDR1 SGHRS, CDR2 YFSETQ. The junction had 2 bases not matched to a gene; V was cut back by 5 bases and J by 6 bases. The CDR3 DNA is TGCGCCAGCAGGAGGGACAGGGATGGCTACACCTTC. This sequence encodes CASRRDRDGYTF.

This clone was recorded a few times. This rearrangement joins TRBV11-2 to TRBJ2-5, with TRBD2 identical over 9 bases. V lost 1 base to trimming and J lost 2 bases; unmatched junction nucleotides: 14. The CDR3 length is 19 residues. CDR1 and CDR2 (germline): SGHAT, FQNNGV. The CDR3 DNA follows: TGTGCCAGCAGCTTAGTAGAACCGAAAACGACTAGCGGTCAAGAGACCCAGTACTTC. It is translated as CASSLVEPKTTSGQETQYF.